The 23 T cell receptor beta chains below all came from one sample that was sequenced in a study of tumor-infiltrating lymphocytes in oesophageal squamous cell carcinoma. TCRdb re-analysed the PCR reads in MiXCR, keeping a single row per CDR3 protein. In the table there are 9,000 to 13,000 distinct CDR3 sequences, roughly 58% of which are singletons. The specimen was esophageal tumor tissue. The receptors here all came from a female donor with esophageal squamous cell carcinoma.

V and J are TRBV6-1 and TRBJ1-5; D unclear. The CDR3 is made up of 13 amino acids. From germline, CDR1 is MNHNS and CDR2 SASEGT. Deletions cut 1 base from V and 7 bases from J, with 8 bases between. The CDR3: CASSEGGIQPQHF. DNA for the CDR3: TGTGCCAGCAGTGAAGGGGGTATCCAGCCCCAGCATTTT.

This clonotype ranks as large. The chain has TRBV27 and TRBJ2-1; D could derive from TRBD1 or TRBD2 (6 bases each). From germline, CDR1 is MNHEY and CDR2 SMNVEV (reference sequence). The CDR3 has 14 residues. V was cut by 2 bases and J by 9 bases, with 14 bases left in between. CDR3 DNA: TGTGCCAGCAGTTTAGGAGGGGGGTCTTTTGAGCAGTTCTTC. The encoded protein is CASSLGGGSFEQFF.

The chain has TRBV12-3 or TRBV12-4 and TRBJ2-1; 8 bases are shared with TRBD1. CDR3 length: 14 amino acids. V lost 8 bases and J lost 3; bases outside the gene matches: 6. The CDR3 is CASRRQGNYNEQFF. The CDR3 nucleotides are TGTGCCAGCCGCCGACAGGGGAACTACAATGAGCAGTTCTTC.

The J gene is TRBJ2-6, the V gene TRBV24-1; D remains unclear. The DNA end is more similar to TRBJ2-1, so the J call may be wrong. CDR1 and CDR2 (germline): KGHDR, SFDVKD. The CDR3 loop spans 14 amino acids. The CDR3 spells CATSDYHISHEQFF. The CDR3 DNA is TGTGCCACCAGTGACTATCACATAAGCCATGAGCAGTTCTTC.

The rearrangement links TRBV7-3 to TRBJ2-3, with D uncertain. Germline V gene data show CDR1 as SGHTA and CDR2 as FQGTGA. Trimming stripped 3 bases from V and 5 bases from J, with 6 bases between. The CDR3 loop spans 12 amino acids. The CDR3 sequence is CASSFDQDTQYF. The CDR3 DNA reads TGTGCCAGCAGCTTCGACCAAGATACGCAGTATTTT. Drawing the rest from reference TRBV7-3 and TRBJ2-3, the complete variable domain is GAGVSQTPSNKVTEKGKYVELRCDPISGHTALYWYRQSLGQGPEFLIYFQGTGAADDSGLPNDRFFAVRPEGSVSTLKIQRTERGDSAVYLCASSFDQDTQYFGPGTRLTVL.

The chain combines TRBV12-3 or TRBV12-4 with TRBJ1-6; 7 bases agree with TRBD1. The length of the CDR3 is 14 residues. V trimming: 7 bases; J trimming: 6 bases; junction bases outside the gene matches: 6. CDR3 in amino acids: CASTRGGVNSPLHF. The CDR3 DNA follows: TGTGCCAGCACCAGGGGGGGTGTTAATTCACCCCTCCACTTT.

The V call is TRBV24-1, the J call TRBJ2-1, with 7 bases matching TRBD1. The junction had 0 bases not matched to a gene; V was cut back by 3 bases and J by 2 bases. CDR3 length: 14 residues. From germline, CDR1 is KGHDR and CDR2 SFDVKD. The CDR3 DNA reads TGTGCCACCAGTGATGGGACAGCCTACAATGAGCAGTTCTTC. It specifies CATSDGTAYNEQFF.

On this clonotype: The junction departs from germline at one end; a sequencing error may be responsible. The chain combines TRBV20-1 with TRBJ2-6, with D unclear. CDR1 and CDR2 from the germline V gene are DFQATT and SNEGSKA (reference sequence). There are 14 residues in the CDR3. The CDR3 DNA reads TGCAGTGCTAGTTATTTACCCCCCAATCAGCCCCAGCATTTC. As protein: CSASYLPPNQPQHF.

V gene TRBV27 combines with J gene TRBJ2-4; no firm D call. The DNA end favors TRBJ2-1, so the J call may be wrong. CDR3 length: 14 amino acids. Germline loops: CDR1 MNHEY, CDR2 SMNVEV (reference sequence). The CDR3 DNA reads TGTGCCAGCAGTTTATTATGGCAGCCCAATGAGCAGTTCTTC. The encoded protein is CASSLLWQPNEQFF.

The chain has TRBV5-6 and TRBJ2-7; TRBD2 aligns across 8 bases. The J call is doubtful: the DNA matches TRBJ2-5 better. The CDR3 has 16 amino acids. Germline V gene lookup returns CDR1 SGHDT and CDR2 YYEEEE. The CDR3 spells CASSLKGAGVQETQYF. Here the CDR3 DNA reads TGTGCCAGCAGCCTAAAGGGAGCGGGGGTACAAGAGACCCAGTACTTC.

This clonotype occurred a few times. The chain joins TRBV7-2 to TRBJ2-1; TRBD2 matches 12 bases. The J call may be wrong; the DNA end is better matched by TRBJ2-7. This CDR3 region has 14 residues. The V gene's germline CDR1 is SGHTA and CDR2 FQGNSA. The CDR3, as DNA: TGTGCCAGCAGCCGACTAGCGGGGGCCTACGAGCAGTACTTC. Amino acids: CASSRLAGAYEQYF.

This clonotype was seen ten or more times. V usage is TRBV7-8 and J usage is TRBJ2-1, with TRBD2 identical over 16 bases. The J call may be wrong; the DNA end is better matched by TRBJ2-7. CDR3 length equals 18 residues. Germline V gives CDR1 SGHVS, CDR2 FQNEAQ. CDR3 in amino acids: CASSIGTSGRASYNEQYF. The CDR3 nucleotides read TGTGCCAGCAGCATAGGGACTAGCGGGAGGGCCTCCTACAATGAGCAGTACTTC.

This sequence joins TRBV12-3 or TRBV12-4 and TRBJ2-4; D may be TRBD1 or TRBD2 (7 bases each). The J call is uncertain, as TRBJ2-7 better fits the DNA end. CDR3 length: 14 residues. This chain's CDR3 is CASSRGGQHYEQYF. In DNA, the CDR3 is TGTGCCAGCAGCCGCGGGGGACAGCACTACGAGCAGTACTTC.

Regarding this clonotype: The junction and the germline gene differ at one end; a read error may be behind it. V gene TRBV7-6 combines with J gene TRBJ1-2, with D perhaps matching TRBD1 or TRBD2 (6 bases each). TRBJ2-7 explains the end of the DNA better; the J call may be wrong. CDR3 length: 14 residues. The germline CDR1 and CDR2 sequences are SGHVS and FNYEAQ. As DNA, the CDR3 is TGTGCTAGCAGTCCCGGGGGCGGGAACCACGAGCAGTACTTC. It specifies CASSPGGGNHEQYF.

The chain is built from TRBV7-9 and TRBJ2-1; perhaps TRBD1 as D (5 bases). This CDR3 comprises 14 residues. V dropped 5 bases and J dropped 10 bases, with 18 bases sitting between them. Germline loops: CDR1 SEHNR, CDR2 FQNEAQ (reference sequence). The CDR3 nucleotides read TGTGCCAGCAGCCCTCAGATGGGCGGACACGAGCAGTTCTTC. This encodes CASSPQMGGHEQFF.

This clonotype was counted a few times. V gene TRBV7-6 combines with J gene TRBJ2-3; D remains unclear. The better agreement between TRBJ2-1 and the DNA end casts doubt on the J call. CDR3 length equals 13 residues. In germline, CDR1 is SGHVS, CDR2 FNYEAQ. CDR3 in DNA: TGTGCCAGCAGCTTATACTCTGACAATGAGCAGTTCTTC. This gives the protein CASSLYSDNEQFF.

This clonotype has only one observation. The chain links TRBV7-6 to TRBJ2-7; D is uncertain. Germline loops: CDR1 SGHVS, CDR2 FNYEAQ. This CDR3 comprises 12 residues. Trimming cost V 5 bases and J 1 base, with 6 bases left between them. Written as DNA, the CDR3 is TGTGCCAGCAGCCCCACTTCCTACGAGCAGTACTTC. Its protein product is CASSPTSYEQYF. The whole variable domain, remainder taken from reference TRBV7-6 and TRBJ2-7, is GAGVSQSPRYKVTKRGQDVALRCDPISGHVSLYWYRQALGQGPEFLTYFNYEAQQDKSGLPNDRFSAERPEGSISTLTIQRTEQRDSAMYRCASSPTSYEQYFGPGTRLTVT.

This chain uses TRBV7-3 with TRBJ2-3, with a weak D call TRBD1 (5 bases). The CDR3 runs to 14 residues. V was trimmed by 2 bases and J by 2 bases, leaving 8 bases between them. CDR1 SGHTA and CDR2 FQGTGA come from the germline V gene. The CDR3 is CASSLGATTDTQYF. The CDR3 nucleotides read TGTGCCAGCAGCTTAGGGGCCACCACAGATACGCAGTATTTT.

In this sample, this clonotype turned up many times. The V gene is TRBV5-1, the J gene TRBJ1-1; the D is unclear. Germline-derived CDR1 and CDR2 are SGHRS and YFSETQ. V was trimmed by 4 bases and J by 0 bases, leaving 10 bases between them. The CDR3 sequence is 14 residues long. The CDR3 protein is CASSREDMNTEAFF. In nucleotides, the CDR3 is TGCGCCAGCAGCAGAGAAGATATGAACACTGAAGCTTTCTTT.

The chain joins TRBV12-3 or TRBV12-4 to TRBJ2-1; D perhaps matches TRBD2 (6 bases). This CDR3 is built from 15 residues. Between the trimmed V and J ends, which lost 5 bases and 4 bases, there was a span of 15 bases. In nucleotides, the CDR3 is TGTGCCAGCAGTACTCCGGGACTGTTATACAATGAGCAGTTCTTC. Translation: CASSTPGLLYNEQFF.

A single count supports this clonotype. The chain uses TRBV7-2 and TRBJ2-3; TRBD2 aligns across 10 bases. Per germline, CDR1 SGHTA and CDR2 FQGNSA. The CDR3 runs to 17 residues. The J segment lost 6 bases and the V segment lost 1 base, leaving 10 bases of the junction unmatched. This CDR3 is CASSLVGAGGPMDTQYF. The CDR3 nucleotides are TGTGCCAGCAGCTTAGTTGGAGCGGGAGGGCCGATGGATACGCAGTATTTT.

V usage is TRBV11-2 and J usage is TRBJ2-2; 10 positions agree with TRBD1. The trim removed 7 bases at V and 4 bases at J, leaving 12 bases unmatched. CDR3 length: 17 amino acids. Germline CDR1 and CDR2: SGHAT and FQNNGV. CDR3 amino acids: CASTSLGQGDPTGELFF. CDR3 bases: TGTGCCAGCACCAGTCTAGGACAGGGGGACCCCACCGGGGAGCTGTTTTTT.

The V gene is TRBV12-3 or TRBV12-4, the J gene TRBJ2-1; 7 nucleotides align to TRBD2. The DNA end lines up better with TRBJ2-7; the J call may be wrong. The length of the CDR3 is 12 residues. The CDR3 is CASSWTSYEQYF. As DNA, the CDR3 is TGTGCCAGCAGTTGGACTAGCTACGAGCAGTACTTC.